This T cell receptor beta chain was sequenced during a study of blood T cell repertoires in COVID-19 (dated by TCRdb to 2018 to 2021). Regarding the research as a whole: Collaborator samples came from the United States, Italy and Spain and covered acute and convalescent phases of COVID-19. The material from the prospective study consisted of cDNA or gDNA derived from T cells, B-cell-depleted T cells, or PBMCs. Deeply sampled blood TCRbeta repertoires from subjects exposed to, actively infected with, or recovered from COVID-19 were included in the dataset. The repertoires were released in a freely available public database intended as a resource for research on the immune response to SARS-CoV-2. Samples were obtained from the ongoing ImmuneRACE study (first 160 participants) and from 1,200 or so subjects provided by 6 global collaborators. Nearly every sample came with metadata listing a de-identified subject ID, COVID-19 status, age in years and sex. Where available, HLA class I and class II types were taken from metadata supplied by the sample provider and were not determined by assay-based typing.

In the case of this clone: Its specific antigen is unknown. No base quality values were provided; no much bigger clone lies one nucleotide off.

General study outcomes and caveats: How much clinical and demographic metadata was included differed by source and by participant, and the metadata was provided uncurated.

The immunoSEQ Assay, a bias-controlled multiplex PCR, was used to amplify TCRbeta CDR3 regions from genomic DNA. Processing in the source paper ran as follows. The number of nucleated cells in each sample was estimated from the amplification of reference gene primers within the assay. To quantify the absolute abundance of each unique TCRbeta CDR3 rearrangement, sequence reads were collapsed and filtered. For each sample, productive Simpson clonality was calculated as the square root of Simpson's diversity index across productive rearrangements. In its TCRdb copy, this immuneACCESS table keeps in-frame sequences only and misses some clones. Where compared with another copy, unresolved V genes explain less than half of these, and the others have no known cause. D and trimming come from the DNA, and the V and J calls and clone size come from that table. The sample has some 200,000 clones on record, around 85% of them singletons. The biggest ten clones account for under 9.5% of the sample.

Collaborating institutions collected whole blood in K2EDTA tubes following their own protocols. For TCRbeta analysis, collaborator samples were shipped as frozen whole blood, as isolated PBMCs, or as DNA extracted from either sample type. Reading the germline V gene gives CDR1 MDHEN and CDR2 SYDVKM. The CDR3 spans 14 residues, from the cysteine through the phenylalanine. Only the CDR3 portion is preserved as DNA: 42 bases, with reading frame beginning at the first base. Trimming takes 4 bases off V and 8 bases off J; junction bases not matched to a gene: 8. Sequenced sample: peripheral blood. The V and J segments used are TRBV28 and TRBJ1-2, with TRBD1 matching 9 junction bases. The source of this sequence is a woman aged 60-75 years with acute or convalescent COVID-19. The CDR3 region has the sequence CASSSGQGSGGYTF. The DNA sequence is as follows: TGTGCCAGCAGTTCGGGACAGGGATCGGGAGGCTACACCTTC.